The clone carrying this TCR beta chain appeared many times. The data originate from a study of T-cell reconstitution after alpha-beta-depleted transplantation in children. The TCRbeta library incorporated unique molecular identifiers. Using its own MiXCR run on the PCR reads, TCRdb lists one record per CDR3 protein. The table lists a few hundred thousand distinct CDR3 sequences, 9.7% of them singletons. Germline loops: CDR1 KGHDR, CDR2 SFDVKD. The V gene lost 3 bases and the J gene lost 6 bases, with 9 bases spanning the gap. The length of the CDR3 is 13 residues. The chain combines TRBV24-1 with TRBJ2-3; D gene ambiguous. The sample was PBMCs from the stem cell graft donor, taken from the stem cell graft. The receptor comes from a human donor who donated a stem cell graft to a child with SCID. As DNA, the CDR3 is TGTGCCACCAGTGATCCAGGAGTGGATACGCAGTATTTT. Translating it yields CATSDPGVDTQYF.